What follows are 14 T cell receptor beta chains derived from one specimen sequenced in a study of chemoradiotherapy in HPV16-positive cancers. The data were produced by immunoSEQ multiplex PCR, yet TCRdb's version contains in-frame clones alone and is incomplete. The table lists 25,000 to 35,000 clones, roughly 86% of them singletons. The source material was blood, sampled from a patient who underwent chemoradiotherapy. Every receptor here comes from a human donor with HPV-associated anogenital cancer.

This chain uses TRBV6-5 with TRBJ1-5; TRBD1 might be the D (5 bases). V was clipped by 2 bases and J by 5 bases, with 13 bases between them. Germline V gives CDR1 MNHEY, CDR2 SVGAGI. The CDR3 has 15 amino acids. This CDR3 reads CASSYTATAYQPQHF. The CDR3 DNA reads TGTGCCAGCAGTTACACGGCGACAGCTTATCAGCCCCAGCATTTT.

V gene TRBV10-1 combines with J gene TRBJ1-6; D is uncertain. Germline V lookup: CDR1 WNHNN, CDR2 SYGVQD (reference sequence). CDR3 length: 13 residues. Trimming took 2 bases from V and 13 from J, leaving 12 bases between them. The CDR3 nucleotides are TGCGCCAGCAGTGAGGATAGGACCGGGCCCCTCCACTTT. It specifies CASSEDRTGPLHF.

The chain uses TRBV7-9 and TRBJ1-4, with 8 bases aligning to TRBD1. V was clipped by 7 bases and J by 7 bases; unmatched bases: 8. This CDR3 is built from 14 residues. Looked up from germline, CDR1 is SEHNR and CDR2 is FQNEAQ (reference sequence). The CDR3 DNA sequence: TGTGCCAGCACCTCGACAGGGGAGGGTGAAAAACTGTTTTTT. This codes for CASTSTGEGEKLFF.

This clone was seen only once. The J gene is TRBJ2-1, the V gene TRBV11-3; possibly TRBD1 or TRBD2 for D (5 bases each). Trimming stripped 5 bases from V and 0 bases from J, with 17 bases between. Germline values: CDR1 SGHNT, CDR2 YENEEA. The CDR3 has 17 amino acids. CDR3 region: CASSAGAGFYSYNEQFF. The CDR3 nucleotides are TGTGCCAGCAGCGCCGGGGCCGGATTTTACTCCTACAATGAGCAGTTCTTC. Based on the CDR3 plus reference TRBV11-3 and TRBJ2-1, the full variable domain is EAGVVQSPRYKIIEKKQPVAFWCNPISGHNTLYWYLQNLGQGPELLIRYENEEAVDDSQLPKDRFSAERLKGVDSTLKIQPAELGDSAVYLCASSAGAGFYSYNEQFFGPGTRLTVL.

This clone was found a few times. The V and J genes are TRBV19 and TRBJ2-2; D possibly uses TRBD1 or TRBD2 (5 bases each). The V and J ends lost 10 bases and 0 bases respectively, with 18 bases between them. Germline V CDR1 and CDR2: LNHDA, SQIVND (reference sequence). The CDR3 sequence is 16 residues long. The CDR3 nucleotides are TGTGCCACCACGGCCGCCGGGGCCTCGAACACCGGGGAGCTGTTTTTT. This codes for CATTAAGASNTGELFF.

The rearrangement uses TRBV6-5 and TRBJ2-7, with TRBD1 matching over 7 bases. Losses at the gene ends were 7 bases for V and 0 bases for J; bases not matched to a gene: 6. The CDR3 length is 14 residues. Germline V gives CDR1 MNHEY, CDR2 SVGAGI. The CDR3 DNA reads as TGTGCCAGCACTTCGACAGGGTACTCCTACGAGCAGTACTTC. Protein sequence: CASTSTGYSYEQYF.

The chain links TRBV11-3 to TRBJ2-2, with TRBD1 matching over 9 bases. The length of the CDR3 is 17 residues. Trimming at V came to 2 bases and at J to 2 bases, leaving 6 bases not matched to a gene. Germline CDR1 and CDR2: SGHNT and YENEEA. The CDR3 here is CASSLYGDRENTGELFF. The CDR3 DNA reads TGTGCCAGCAGCTTATATGGGGACAGGGAAAACACCGGGGAGCTGTTTTTT. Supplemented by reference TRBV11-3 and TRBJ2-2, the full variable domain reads EAGVVQSPRYKIIEKKQPVAFWCNPISGHNTLYWYLQNLGQGPELLIRYENEEAVDDSQLPKDRFSAERLKGVDSTLKIQPAELGDSAVYLCASSLYGDRENTGELFFGEGSRLTVL.

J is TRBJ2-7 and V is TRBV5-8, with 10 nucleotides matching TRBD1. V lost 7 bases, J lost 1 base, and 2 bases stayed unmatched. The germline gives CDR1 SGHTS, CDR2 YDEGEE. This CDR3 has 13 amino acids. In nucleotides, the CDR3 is TGTGCCAGCGGGACAGGGGTATCCTACGAGCAGTACTTC. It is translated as CASGTGVSYEQYF.

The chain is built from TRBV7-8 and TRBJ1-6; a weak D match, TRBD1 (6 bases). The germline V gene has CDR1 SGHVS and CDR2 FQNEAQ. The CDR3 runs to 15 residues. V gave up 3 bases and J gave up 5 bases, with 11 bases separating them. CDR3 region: CASSLRSGDNSPLHF. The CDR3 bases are TGTGCCAGCAGCTTGAGGTCAGGGGATAATTCACCCCTCCACTTT.

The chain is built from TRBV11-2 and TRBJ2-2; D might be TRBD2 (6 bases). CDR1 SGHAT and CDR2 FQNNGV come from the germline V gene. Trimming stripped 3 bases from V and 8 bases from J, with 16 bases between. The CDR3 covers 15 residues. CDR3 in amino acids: CASSFFSTRGGELFF. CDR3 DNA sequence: TGTGCCAGCAGCTTTTTTAGCACCCGGGGGGGGGAGCTGTTTTTT.

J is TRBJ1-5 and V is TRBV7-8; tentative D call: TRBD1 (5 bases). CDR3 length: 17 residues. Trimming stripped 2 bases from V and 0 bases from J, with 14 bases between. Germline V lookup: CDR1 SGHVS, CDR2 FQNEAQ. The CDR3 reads CASSLTGHRDSNQPQHF. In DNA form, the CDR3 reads TGTGCCAGCAGCTTAACAGGTCATAGAGATAGCAATCAGCCCCAGCATTTT.

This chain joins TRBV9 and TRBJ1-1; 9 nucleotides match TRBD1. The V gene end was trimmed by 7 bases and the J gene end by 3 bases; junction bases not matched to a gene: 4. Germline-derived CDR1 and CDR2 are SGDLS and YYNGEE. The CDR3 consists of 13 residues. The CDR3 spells CASGTGRDTEAFF. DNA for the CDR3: TGTGCCAGCGGGACAGGGAGGGACACTGAAGCTTTCTTT.

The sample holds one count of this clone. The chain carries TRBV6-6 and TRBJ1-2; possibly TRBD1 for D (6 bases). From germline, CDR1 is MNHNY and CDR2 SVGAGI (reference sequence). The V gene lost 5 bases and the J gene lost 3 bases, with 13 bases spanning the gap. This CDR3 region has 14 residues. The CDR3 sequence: CASSNPGQYYGYTF. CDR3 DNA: TGTGCCAGCAGTAATCCGGGACAATACTATGGCTACACCTTC.

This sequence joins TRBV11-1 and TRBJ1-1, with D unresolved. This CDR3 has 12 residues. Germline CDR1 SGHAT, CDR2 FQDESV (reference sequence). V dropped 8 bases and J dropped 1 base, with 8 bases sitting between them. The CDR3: CASGQANTEAFF. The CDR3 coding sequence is TGTGCCAGCGGGCAGGCGAACACTGAAGCTTTCTTT.